These 23 T cell receptor beta chains came from one sample sequenced in a study of chemoradiotherapy in HPV16-positive cancers. Profiling relied on immunoSEQ multiplex PCR, and the TCRdb table lists in-frame clones only, not all of them. The sample gives tens of thousands of clones, about 80% of which show up once; about 3.8% is in the top ten. Specimen: blood, collected from a patient who underwent chemoradiotherapy. The receptors shown here come from a human donor with HPV-associated anogenital cancer.

The chain employs TRBV18 and TRBJ1-6, with D perhaps TRBD1 (5 bases). The V and J ends lost 2 bases and 8 bases respectively, with 16 bases between them. CDR3 length equals 16 residues. CDR1 KGHSH and CDR2 LQKENI come from the germline V gene. DNA for the CDR3: TGTGCCAGCTCACCAGCAACTGACAGAGGCCATTCACCCCTCCACTTT. Its protein product is CASSPATDRGHSPLHF.

J is TRBJ1-2 and V is TRBV6-1; D is ambiguous. Germline CDR1 is MNHNS and CDR2 is SASEGT. Trimming pared 3 bases from V and 7 bases from J, leaving 9 bases between. This CDR3 contains 12 residues. This CDR3 is CASSELGIGYTF. CDR3 nucleotide sequence: TGTGCCAGCAGTGAGCTGGGGATTGGCTACACCTTC.

The J gene is TRBJ2-7, the V gene TRBV5-6, with no clear D. Germline V gives CDR1 SGHDT, CDR2 YYEEEE. This CDR3 spans 14 amino acids. The V end lost 3 bases, the J end lost 7 bases, and 17 bases lay between the germline ends. The CDR3 is CASSSPDLWGEQYF. In nucleotides, the CDR3 is TGTGCCAGCAGCTCCCCGGACCTTTGGGGTGAGCAGTACTTC. Complete variable domain (other parts from reference TRBV5-6 and TRBJ2-7): DAGVTQSPTHLIKTRGQQVTLRCSPKSGHDTVSWYQQALGQGPQFIFQYYEEEERQRGNFPDRFSGHQFPNYSSELNVNALLLGDSALYLCASSSPDLWGEQYFGPGTRLTVT.

In its sample, this clone was seen once. The chain carries TRBV4-1 and TRBJ2-5, with TRBD2 identical over 12 bases. V gave up 4 bases and J gave up 1 base; unmatched junction bases: 10. This CDR3 has 18 residues. Germline values: CDR1 MGHRA, CDR2 YSYEKL. CDR3: CASSPSSGLAGFQETQYF. The CDR3 DNA is TGCGCCAGCAGCCCCAGTTCCGGACTAGCGGGGTTCCAAGAGACCCAGTACTTC.

For the CDR3, the DNA is TGTGCCATGGCGGGGGACAGTGATCAGCCCCAGCATTTT. It encodes CAMAGDSDQPQHF. This chain uses TRBV10-3 with TRBJ1-5; TRBD1 matches at 7 bases. The CDR3 sequence is 13 residues long. V shed 9 bases, J shed 5 bases, and the junction held 7 bases outside the gene matches. The V gene's germline CDR1 is ENHRY and CDR2 SYGVKD.

This clone was observed a single time. The chain uses TRBV4-2 and TRBJ2-4, with D maybe TRBD2 (6 bases). Deletions cut 1 base from V and 8 bases from J, with 12 bases between. The CDR3 consists of 14 residues. CDR1 is LGHNA and CDR2 is YNFKEQ in the germline V gene. This CDR3 reads CASSQGLGGHIQYF. In DNA, the CDR3 is TGTGCCAGCAGCCAAGGACTAGGAGGGCACATTCAGTACTTC.

The V call is TRBV7-3, the J call TRBJ1-2; D not resolved. The CDR3 covers 16 residues. Germline V gives CDR1 SGHTA, CDR2 FQGTGA. Trimming stripped 2 bases from V and 6 bases from J, with 19 bases between. This chain's CDR3 is CASSLDRSRGSDGYTF. CDR3 nucleotides: TGTGCCAGCAGCTTAGATCGGTCCCGGGGTTCTGATGGCTACACCTTC.

This chain connects TRBV7-6 to TRBJ1-1, with D possibly being TRBD1 (5 bases). Trimming shortened V by 1 base and J by 4 bases, and 10 bases separated the two germline ends. The germline V gene has CDR1 SGHVS and CDR2 FNYEAQ. The CDR3 is 14 amino acids. In DNA form, the CDR3 reads TGTGCCAGCAGCTTAGACCCAGGGAGCACTGAAGCTTTCTTT. This translates into CASSLDPGSTEAFF.

In the case of this clone: Other DNA sequences from this sample encode an identical CDR3 as well. The chain employs TRBV29-1 and TRBJ2-5, with D perhaps matching TRBD2 (7 bases). Looked up from germline, CDR1 is SQVTM and CDR2 is ANQGSEA. The CDR3 has 13 amino acids. The ends were cut back, 4 bases at V and 5 bases at J, with 14 bases in the middle. Here the CDR3 reads CSVVRGAGETQYF. The CDR3 nucleotides read TGCAGCGTTGTCCGGGGGGCGGGGGAGACCCAGTACTTC. Variable domain in full (rest from reference TRBV29-1 and TRBJ2-5): SAVISQKPSRDICQRGTSLTIQCQVDSQVTMMFWYRQQPGQSLTLIATANQGSEATYESGFVIDKFPISRPNLTFSTLTVSNMSPEDSSIYLCSVVRGAGETQYFGPGTRLLVL.

This chain joins TRBV27 and TRBJ1-2; no firm D call. The CDR3 covers 13 residues. Germline CDR1 reads MNHEY; CDR2 reads SMNVEV (reference sequence). V dropped 1 base and J dropped 7 bases, with 10 bases sitting between them. Here the CDR3 reads CASSLFGMGGYTF. CDR3 in DNA: TGTGCCAGCAGTTTATTTGGGATGGGTGGCTACACCTTC.

The chain uses TRBV19 and TRBJ1-2, with D possibly matching TRBD1 (6 bases). Trimming took off 6 bases at V and 4 bases at J, with 12 bases between the two ends. CDR3 size: 13 residues. The germline V gene encodes CDR1 LNHDA and CDR2 SQIVND (reference sequence). The CDR3 spells CASSAGVAYGYTF. CDR3 nucleotides: TGTGCCAGTAGCGCAGGGGTGGCCTATGGCTACACCTTC.

This clone was detected only a few times. The chain joins TRBV10-3 to TRBJ1-1; no firm D call. V shed 3 bases and J shed 8 bases, with 10 bases lying between them. The CDR3 runs 12 residues. Germline loops: CDR1 ENHRY, CDR2 SYGVKD. The CDR3 loop is CAISDGLGEAFF. CDR3 coding DNA: TGTGCCATCAGTGACGGGTTAGGGGAAGCTTTCTTT.

Only one count was recorded for this clone. J is TRBJ2-5 and V is TRBV5-4, with TRBD2 matching 12 bases. CDR3 length: 15 amino acids. J lost 2 bases, V lost 4 bases, and 3 bases had no gene match. Germline loops: CDR1 SGHNT, CDR2 YYREEE (reference sequence). The CDR3 sequence: CASSRLAGAQETQYF. Here the CDR3 DNA reads TGTGCCAGCAGCCGACTAGCGGGGGCTCAAGAGACCCAGTACTTC.

The chain combines TRBV9 with TRBJ2-4, with 7 bases fitting TRBD1. V trimming: 0 bases; J trimming: 7 bases; junction bases outside the gene matches: 1. Germline loops: CDR1 SGDLS, CDR2 YYNGEE. The CDR3 is 13 amino acids. CDR3 residues: CASSVAGGNIQYF. The CDR3 bases are TGTGCCAGCAGCGTAGCAGGGGGTAACATTCAGTACTTC.

This clone has only one observation. The V and J genes are TRBV6-1 and TRBJ1-2, with D tentatively TRBD1 (5 bases). The V end was cut by 5 bases, the J end by 0 bases, with 13 bases between. Germline V lookup: CDR1 MNHNS, CDR2 SASEGT. CDR3 length equals 15 residues. The chain's CDR3 is CASSSAGIANYGYTF. The CDR3 DNA is TGTGCCAGCAGTTCAGCAGGGATAGCTAACTATGGCTACACCTTC.

The chain combines TRBV7-2 with TRBJ1-3; D remains ambiguous. V lost 1 base to trimming and J lost 0 bases, with 7 bases between them. This CDR3 is built from 15 residues. Germline CDR1 and CDR2: SGHTA and FQGNSA. In DNA, the CDR3 is TGTGCCAGCAGCTTAGGCTTGGGCTCTGGAAACACCATATATTTT. Protein product: CASSLGLGSGNTIYF.

The chain links TRBV5-6 to TRBJ1-2, with 8 bases lining up with TRBD1. J was trimmed by 6 bases and V by 3 bases; bases with no gene match: 4. This CDR3 comprises 13 residues. Per germline, CDR1 SGHDT and CDR2 YYEEEE. The CDR3 nucleotides are TGTGCCAGCAGCTCGGACAGGGTTGATGGCTACACCTTC. Translating it yields CASSSDRVDGYTF.

The gene calls are TRBV2 and TRBJ1-5, with 10 bases lining up with TRBD1. V was pared by 3 bases and J by 7 bases, with 9 bases of the junction left unmatched. CDR3 length: 16 amino acids. Per the germline V gene, CDR1 is SNHLY and CDR2 is FYNNEI. Here the CDR3 reads CASSDPGQGNGQPQHF. The CDR3 nucleotides read TGTGCCAGCAGTGACCCGGGACAGGGGAATGGGCAGCCCCAGCATTTT.

The J gene is TRBJ1-1, the V gene TRBV4-3; 11 bases map to TRBD1. Germline V lookup: CDR1 LGHNA, CDR2 YSLEER. V lost 3 bases and J lost 2; bases outside the gene matches: 11. The CDR3 length is 18 residues. The DNA for the CDR3 is TGCGCCAGCAGCCAGTTAGGACAGGGGGCGTTCGGAAACACTGAAGCTTTCTTT. It encodes CASSQLGQGAFGNTEAFF.

The genes are TRBV5-1 and TRBJ2-3; the D is unclear. With 4 bases removed from V and 5 bases from J, the gap between germline ends came to 17 bases. Germline V gene lookup returns CDR1 SGHRS and CDR2 YFSETQ. The CDR3 is 15 residues long. As DNA, the CDR3 is TGCGCCAGCAGCCGGACGGGTACCAGTGGAGATACGCAGTATTTT. Protein sequence: CASSRTGTSGDTQYF.

This sequence joins TRBV27 and TRBJ1-1, with D possibly matching TRBD1 (5 bases). Germline assignment: CDR1 MNHEY and CDR2 SMNVEV (reference sequence). With 5 bases removed from V and 0 bases from J, the gap between germline ends came to 16 bases. The CDR3 runs 16 residues. The CDR3 DNA reads as TGTGCCAGCAGTCTCGTCCGGGGCACTTTGAACACTGAAGCTTTCTTT. Its translation: CASSLVRGTLNTEAFF.

The rearrangement joins TRBV7-9 to TRBJ2-7, with TRBD1 as a possible D gene (6 bases). V was pared by 3 bases and J by 2 bases, with 20 bases between. CDR1 is SEHNR and CDR2 is FQNEAQ in the germline V gene (reference sequence). This CDR3 has 17 residues. Written as DNA, the CDR3 is TGTGCCAGCAGCTTTTCACCCCAAGGACAGAGGACCTACGAGCAGTACTTC. Its protein is CASSFSPQGQRTYEQYF.

The rearrangement links TRBV18 to TRBJ1-4; D gene ambiguous. The V end lost 6 bases, the J end lost 5 bases, and 10 bases lay between the germline ends. The length of the CDR3 is 13 residues. Germline CDR1 reads KGHSH; CDR2 reads LQKENI. In DNA form, the CDR3 reads TGTGCCAGCTCCCCCGGGTCCAATGAAAAACTGTTTTTT. This codes for CASSPGSNEKLFF.